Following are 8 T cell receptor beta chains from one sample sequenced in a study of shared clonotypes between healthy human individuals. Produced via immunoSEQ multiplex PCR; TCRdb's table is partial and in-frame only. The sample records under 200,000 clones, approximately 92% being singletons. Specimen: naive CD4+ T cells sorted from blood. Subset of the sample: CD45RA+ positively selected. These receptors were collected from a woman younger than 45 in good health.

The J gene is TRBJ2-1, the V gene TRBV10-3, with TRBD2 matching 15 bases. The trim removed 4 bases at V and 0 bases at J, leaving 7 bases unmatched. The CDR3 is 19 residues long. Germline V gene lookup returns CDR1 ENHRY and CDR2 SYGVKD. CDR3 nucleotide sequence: TGTGCCATCAGTGGAGCCGGGACTAGCGGGAGGAGCTCCTACAATGAGCAGTTCTTC. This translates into CAISGAGTSGRSSYNEQFF.

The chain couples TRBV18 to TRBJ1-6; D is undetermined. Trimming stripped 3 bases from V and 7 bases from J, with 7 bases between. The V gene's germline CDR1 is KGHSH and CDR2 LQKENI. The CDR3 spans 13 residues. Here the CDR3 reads CASSPNENSPLHF. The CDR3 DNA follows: TGTGCCAGCTCACCGAATGAAAATTCACCCCTCCACTTT.

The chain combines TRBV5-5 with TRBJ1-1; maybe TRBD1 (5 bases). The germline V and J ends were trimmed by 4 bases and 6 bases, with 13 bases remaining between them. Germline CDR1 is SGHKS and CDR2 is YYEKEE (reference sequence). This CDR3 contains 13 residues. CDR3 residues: CASSTRVAPEAFF. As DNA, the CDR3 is TGTGCCAGCAGCACCAGGGTAGCCCCTGAAGCTTTCTTT.

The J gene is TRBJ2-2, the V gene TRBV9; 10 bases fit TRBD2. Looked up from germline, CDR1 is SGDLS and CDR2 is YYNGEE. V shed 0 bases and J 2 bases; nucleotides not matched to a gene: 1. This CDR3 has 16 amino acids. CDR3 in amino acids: CASSVELAGNTGELFF. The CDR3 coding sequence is TGTGCCAGCAGCGTAGAACTAGCGGGAAACACCGGGGAGCTGTTTTTT.

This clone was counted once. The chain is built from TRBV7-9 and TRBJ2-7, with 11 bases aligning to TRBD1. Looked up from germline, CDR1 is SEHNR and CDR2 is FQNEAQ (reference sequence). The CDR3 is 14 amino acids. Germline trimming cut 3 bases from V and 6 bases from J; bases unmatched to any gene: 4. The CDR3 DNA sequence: TGTGCCAGCAGCTTGGACAGGGGGCTCGGCGAGCAGTACTTC. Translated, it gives CASSLDRGLGEQYF.

The CDR3 region is CASSLTTAVNQPQHF. CDR3 sequence (DNA): TGTGCCAGCAGTTTAACCACAGCAGTGAATCAGCCCCAGCATTTT. The genes are TRBV6-5 and TRBJ1-5; no clear D. Germline CDR1 is MNHEY and CDR2 is SVGAGI. V shed 4 bases and J shed 4 bases, with 14 bases lying between them. The CDR3 is 15 amino acids.

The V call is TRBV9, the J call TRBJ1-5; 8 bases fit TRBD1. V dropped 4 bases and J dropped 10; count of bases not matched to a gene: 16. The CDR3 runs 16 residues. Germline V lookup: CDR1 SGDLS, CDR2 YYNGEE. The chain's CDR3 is CASSSEPGGGSEPQHF. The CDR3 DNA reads TGTGCCAGCAGCTCCGAGCCAGGGGGCGGCTCTGAACCCCAGCATTTT. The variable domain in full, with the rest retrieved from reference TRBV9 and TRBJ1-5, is DSGVTQTPKHLITATGQRVTLRCSPRSGDLSVYWYQQSLDQGLQFLIQYYNGEERAKGNILERFSAQQFPDLHSELNLSSLELGDSALYFCASSSEPGGGSEPQHFGDGTRLSIL.

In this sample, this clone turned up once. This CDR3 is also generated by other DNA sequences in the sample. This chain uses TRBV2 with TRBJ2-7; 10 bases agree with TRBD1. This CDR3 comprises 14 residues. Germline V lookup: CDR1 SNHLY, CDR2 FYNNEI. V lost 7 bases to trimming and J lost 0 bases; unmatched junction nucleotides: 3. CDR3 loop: CASTGQGSSYEQYF. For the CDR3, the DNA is TGTGCCAGCACGGGACAGGGGAGCTCCTACGAGCAGTACTTC.